A single sample is the source of the 5 T cell receptor beta chains below, sequenced in a study of primary melanoma T cells and metastatic recurrence. Libraries were prepared by immunoSEQ multiplex PCR; TCRdb keeps only in-frame clonotypes and omits some of them. The sample contains 700 to 1,000 clones, roughly four fifths of which appear only once. The sample comprised melanoma tumor tissue. The origin of the receptors is a human donor with melanoma.

The chain combines TRBV11-3 with TRBJ2-7, with 13 nucleotides matching TRBD2. This CDR3 spans 14 amino acids. The J segment lost 7 bases and the V segment lost 6 bases, leaving 6 bases of the junction unmatched. Per the germline V gene, CDR1 is SGHNT and CDR2 is YENEEA. CDR3 residues: CASSRGLAGVEQYF. Written as DNA, the CDR3 is TGTGCCAGCAGTCGAGGACTAGCGGGGGTTGAGCAGTACTTC.

The chain employs TRBV11-3 and TRBJ2-7, with 9 bases lining up with TRBD2. This CDR3 comprises 14 residues. V lost 3 bases to trimming and J lost 6 bases; unmatched junction nucleotides: 6. Germline values: CDR1 SGHNT, CDR2 YENEEA. For the CDR3, the DNA is TGTGCCAGCAGCTTGGTGATAGCGGGAGCCGAGCAGTACTTC. It specifies CASSLVIAGAEQYF.

The V call is TRBV19, the J call TRBJ2-7, with D unresolved. This CDR3 region has 11 residues. Trimming cost V 5 bases and J 5 bases, with 7 bases left between them. Germline-derived CDR1 and CDR2 are LNHDA and SQIVND (reference sequence). The CDR3, as DNA: TGTGCCAGTAGTGAGATGGACGAGCAGTACTTC. Residues: CASSEMDEQYF. The full variable domain, with the rest looked up from reference TRBV19 and TRBJ2-7, is DGGITQSPKYLFRKEGQNVTLSCEQNLNHDAMYWYRQDPGQGLRLIYYSQIVNDFQKGDIAEGYSVSREKKESFPLTVTSAQKNPTAFYLCASSEMDEQYFGPGTRLTVT.

For this clone: One end of the junction does not line up with germline, which may come from a read error. The chain joins TRBV6-8 to TRBJ1-2; a weak D match, TRBD1 (5 bases). CDR1 and CDR2 from the germline V gene are MNHGY and SAAAGT. This CDR3 has 13 amino acids. The CDR3 nucleotides read TGTGCCAGCAGTCCAGGGCCTAACTATGGCTACACTTTC. Translated: CASSPGPNYGYTF.

The chain uses TRBV30 and TRBJ1-1; D remains ambiguous. The CDR3 extends over 12 amino acids. V was shortened by 0 bases and J by 9 bases, with 11 bases between the two germline ends. Germline V lookup: CDR1 GTSNPN, CDR2 SVGIG (reference sequence). The CDR3 coding sequence is TGTGCCTGGAGTGTTTTGCTCCGGAAAGCTTTCTTT. Translating gives CAWSVLLRKAFF.